This T cell receptor (beta chain) was retrieved from a study of blood T cell repertoires in COVID-19. For the study at large: There were acute and convalescent COVID-19 samples, and they came from the United States, Italy and Spain. PBMCs, B-cell-depleted T cells, or T cells were the source of the cDNA or gDNA that made up the material.

In the original processing: Amplification of reference gene primers provided the estimated nucleated cell counts. Measured with immunoSEQ multiplex PCR; TCRdb has only the in-frame clones, and not every one. V, J and clone size derive from that table, while D and trimming were established from the DNA sequence. The table has fewer than 250,000 clones, roughly 86% seen once. The length of the CDR3 is 19 residues. This TCR was sampled from a man between 60 and 70 years old with acute or convalescent COVID-19. The chain uses TRBV12-2 and TRBJ2-3; whether TRBD2, the table's D call, matches the DNA was not checked. TRBV12-2 is a pseudogene locus. The sample was peripheral blood. The CDR3 coding sequence is TGTGCAAGTCGCGCCTGCCCTAGCGGGGCCCCAGACAACACAGATACGCAGTATTTT. This gives the protein CASRACPSGAPDNTDTQYF.